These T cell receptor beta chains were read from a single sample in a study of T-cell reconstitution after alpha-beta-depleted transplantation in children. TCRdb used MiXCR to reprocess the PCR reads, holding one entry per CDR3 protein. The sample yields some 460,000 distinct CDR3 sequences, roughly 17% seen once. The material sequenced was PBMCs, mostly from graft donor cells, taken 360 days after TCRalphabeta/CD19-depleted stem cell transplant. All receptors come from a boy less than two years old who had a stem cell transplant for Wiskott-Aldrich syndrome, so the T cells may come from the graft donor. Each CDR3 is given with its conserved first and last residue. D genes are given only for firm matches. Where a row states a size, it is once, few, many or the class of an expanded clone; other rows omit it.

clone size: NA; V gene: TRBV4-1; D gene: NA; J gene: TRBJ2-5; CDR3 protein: CASSQDVETQYF; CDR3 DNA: TGCGCCAGCAGCCAAGATGTGGAGACCCAGTACTTC
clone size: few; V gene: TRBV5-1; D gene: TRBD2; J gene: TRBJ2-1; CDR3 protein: CASSPSGGAFYNEQFF; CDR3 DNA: TGCGCCAGCAGCCCAAGCGGGGGGGCCTTCTACAATGAGCAGTTCTTC
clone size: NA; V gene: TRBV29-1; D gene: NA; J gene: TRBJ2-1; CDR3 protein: CSAVRISSYNEQFF; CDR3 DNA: TGCAGTGCTGTCCGTATAAGCTCCTACAATGAGCAGTTCTTC
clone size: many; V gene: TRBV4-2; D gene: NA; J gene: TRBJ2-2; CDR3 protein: CASSQERQFNTGELFF; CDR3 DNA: TGTGCCAGCAGCCAAGAGCGACAGTTCAACACCGGGGAGCTGTTTTTT
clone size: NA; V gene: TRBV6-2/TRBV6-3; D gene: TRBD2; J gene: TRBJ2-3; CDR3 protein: CASSYHLAGRDTQYF; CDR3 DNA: TGTGCCAGCAGTTACCATCTAGCGGGACGAGATACGCAGTATTTT
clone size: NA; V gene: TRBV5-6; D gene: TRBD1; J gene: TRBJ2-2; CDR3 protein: CASSLFRSRTGGTGELFF; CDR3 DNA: TGTGCCAGCAGCTTGTTTCGGTCTAGGACAGGGGGCACCGGGGAGCTGTTTTTT
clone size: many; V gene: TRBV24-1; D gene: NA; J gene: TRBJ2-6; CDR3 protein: CATSDPLQRSSSGANVLTF; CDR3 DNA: TGTGCCACCAGTGATCCCCTTCAGAGATCGAGCTCTGGGGCCAACGTCCTGACTTTC
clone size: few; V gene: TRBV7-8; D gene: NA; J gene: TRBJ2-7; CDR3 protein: CASSLGVVGVKSYEQYF; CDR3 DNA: TGTGCCAGCAGCTTAGGTGTCGTAGGGGTTAAGTCCTACGAGCAGTACTTC
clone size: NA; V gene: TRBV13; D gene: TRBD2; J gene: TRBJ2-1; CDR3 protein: CASSLLLAGVVEQFF; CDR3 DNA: TGTGCCAGCAGCTTACTACTAGCGGGAGTAGTTGAGCAGTTCTTC
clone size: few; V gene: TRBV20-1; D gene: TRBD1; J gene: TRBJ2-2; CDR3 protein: CSATTGHGELFF; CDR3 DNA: TGCAGTGCAACGACAGGGCACGGGGAGCTGTTTTTT
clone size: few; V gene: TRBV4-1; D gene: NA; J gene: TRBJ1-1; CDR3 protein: CASSRTRETAFF; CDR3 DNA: TGCGCCAGCAGCCGTACCAGGGAAACCGCTTTCTTT
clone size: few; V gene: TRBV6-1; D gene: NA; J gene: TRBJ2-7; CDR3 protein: CASSIASKRTDLLYEQYF; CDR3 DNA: TGTGCCAGCAGCATAGCATCCAAGCGGACAGATCTACTCTACGAGCAGTACTTC
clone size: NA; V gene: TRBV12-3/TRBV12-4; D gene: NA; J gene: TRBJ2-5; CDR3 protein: CASSPKTETQYF; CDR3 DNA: TGTGCCAGCAGCCCCAAAACAGAGACCCAGTACTTC
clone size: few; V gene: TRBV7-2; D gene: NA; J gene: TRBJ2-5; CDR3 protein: CASSLQRQETQYF; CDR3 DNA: TGTGCCAGCAGCTTACAAAGACAAGAGACCCAGTACTTC
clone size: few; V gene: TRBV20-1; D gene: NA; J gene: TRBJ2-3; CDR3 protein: CSADPFGRSTDTQYF; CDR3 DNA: TGCAGTGCTGACCCTTTCGGGCGGAGCACAGATACGCAGTATTTT
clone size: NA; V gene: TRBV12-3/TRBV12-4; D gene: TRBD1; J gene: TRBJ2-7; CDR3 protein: CASSFIQGVYEQYF; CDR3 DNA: TGTGCCAGCAGTTTTATACAGGGGGTCTACGAGCAGTACTTC
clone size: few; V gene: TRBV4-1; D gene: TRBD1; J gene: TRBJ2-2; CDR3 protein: CASSQAGQGGAGELFF; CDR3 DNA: TGCGCCAGCAGCCAAGCCGGACAGGGGGGCGCCGGGGAGCTGTTTTTT
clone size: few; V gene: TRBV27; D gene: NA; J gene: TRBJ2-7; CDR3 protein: CASSPNGGRANAYEQYF; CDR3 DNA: TGTGCCAGCAGTCCCAACGGGGGCAGGGCCAATGCCTACGAGCAGTACTTC
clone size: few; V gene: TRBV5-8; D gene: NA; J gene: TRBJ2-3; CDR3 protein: CASSLVRPFRVDTQYF; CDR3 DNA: TGTGCCAGCAGCTTGGTACGGCCATTCCGGGTGGATACGCAGTATTTT
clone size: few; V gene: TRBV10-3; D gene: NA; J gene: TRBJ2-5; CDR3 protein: CAIRDPRFGETQYF; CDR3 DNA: TGTGCCATCAGGGACCCCAGGTTCGGAGAGACCCAGTACTTC
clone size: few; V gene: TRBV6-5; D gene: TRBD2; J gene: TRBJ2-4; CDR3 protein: CASSTPSGGAKNIQYF; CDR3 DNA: TGTGCCAGCAGTACTCCTAGCGGGGGGGCCAAAAACATTCAGTACTTC
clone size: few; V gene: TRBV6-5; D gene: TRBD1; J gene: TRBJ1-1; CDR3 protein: CASRRDRGQDTEAFF; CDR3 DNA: TGTGCCAGCAGACGCGACAGGGGGCAGGACACTGAAGCTTTCTTT
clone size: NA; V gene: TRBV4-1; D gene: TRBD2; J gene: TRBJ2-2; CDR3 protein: CASSGLAGGLRGTGELFF; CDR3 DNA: TGCGCCAGCTCCGGACTAGCGGGGGGCCTAAGGGGAACCGGGGAGCTGTTTTTT
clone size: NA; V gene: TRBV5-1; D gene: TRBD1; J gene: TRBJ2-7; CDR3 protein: CASSSRGPYGQYF; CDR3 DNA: TGCGCCAGCAGCTCCAGGGGGCCGTACGGGCAGTACTTC
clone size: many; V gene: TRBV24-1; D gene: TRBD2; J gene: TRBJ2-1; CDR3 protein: CATSDFSSGRFGEQFF; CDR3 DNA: TGTGCCACCAGTGACTTTTCTAGCGGGAGGTTCGGAGAGCAGTTCTTC
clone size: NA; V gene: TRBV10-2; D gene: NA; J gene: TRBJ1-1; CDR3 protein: CASSVGENTEAFF; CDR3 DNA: TGCGCCAGCAGTGTAGGAGAGAACACTGAAGCTTTCTTT
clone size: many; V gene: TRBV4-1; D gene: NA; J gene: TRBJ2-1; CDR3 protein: CASSQVLLSYNEQFF; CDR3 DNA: TGCGCCAGCAGCCAAGTTCTCCTCTCCTACAATGAGCAGTTCTTC
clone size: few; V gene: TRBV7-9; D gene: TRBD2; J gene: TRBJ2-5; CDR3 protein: CASSLGGLAVGETQYF; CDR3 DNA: TGTGCCAGCAGCTTAGGGGGACTAGCCGTGGGGGAGACCCAGTACTTC
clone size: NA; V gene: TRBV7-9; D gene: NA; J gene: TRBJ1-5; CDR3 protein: CASSLSTQPQHF; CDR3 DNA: TGTGCCAGCAGCCTCAGTACGCAGCCCCAGCATTTT
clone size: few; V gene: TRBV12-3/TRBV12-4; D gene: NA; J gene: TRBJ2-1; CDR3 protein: CASSLMGYGRANEQFF; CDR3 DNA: TGTGCCAGCAGTTTAATGGGATACGGGAGAGCCAATGAGCAGTTCTTC
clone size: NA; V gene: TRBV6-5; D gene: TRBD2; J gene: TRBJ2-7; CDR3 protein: CASSSLAGGFYEQYF; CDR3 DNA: TGTGCCAGCAGTTCTCTAGCGGGAGGTTTCTACGAGCAGTACTTC
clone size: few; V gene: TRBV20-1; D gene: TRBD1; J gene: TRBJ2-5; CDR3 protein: CSAREDRVFGETQYF; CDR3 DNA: TGCAGTGCTAGAGAGGACAGGGTTTTTGGAGAGACCCAGTACTTC